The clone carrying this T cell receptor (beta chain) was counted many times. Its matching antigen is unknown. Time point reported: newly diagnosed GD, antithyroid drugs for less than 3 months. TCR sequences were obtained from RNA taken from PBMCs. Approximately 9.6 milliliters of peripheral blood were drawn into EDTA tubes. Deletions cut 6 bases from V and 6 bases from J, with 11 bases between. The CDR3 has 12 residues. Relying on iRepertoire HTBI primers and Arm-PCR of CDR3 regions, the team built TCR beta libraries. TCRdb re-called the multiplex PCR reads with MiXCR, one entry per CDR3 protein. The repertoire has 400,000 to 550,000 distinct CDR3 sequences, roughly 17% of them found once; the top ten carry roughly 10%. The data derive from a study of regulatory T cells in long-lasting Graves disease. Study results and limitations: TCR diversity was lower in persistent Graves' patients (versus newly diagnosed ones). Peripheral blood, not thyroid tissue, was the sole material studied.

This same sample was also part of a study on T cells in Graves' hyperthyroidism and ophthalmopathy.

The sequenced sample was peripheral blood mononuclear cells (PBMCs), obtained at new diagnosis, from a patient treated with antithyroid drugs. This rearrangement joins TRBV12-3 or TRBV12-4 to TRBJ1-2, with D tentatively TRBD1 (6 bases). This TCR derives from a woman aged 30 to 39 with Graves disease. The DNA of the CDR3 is TGTGCCAGCAGCGATACAGGGAATGGCTACACCTTC. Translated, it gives CASSDTGNGYTF.